These 20 T cell receptor beta chains share one sample of origin, sequenced in a study of T cells in Graves' hyperthyroidism and ophthalmopathy. Amplified TCR beta CDR3 regions derived from RNA transcripts. HTBI primers were employed in a first-round RT-PCR of the TCR CDR3. TCRdb reanalysed the multiplex PCR reads using MiXCR and keeps one entry per CDR3 protein. The table lists about 520,000 distinct CDR3 sequences, roughly 20% of them singletons. Source material: blood. These TCRs come from a man younger than 35 with Graves' hyperthyroidism.

A note on this clonotype: A read error may produce the germline difference seen at one junction end. The chain employs TRBV5-1 and TRBJ2-5; 14 nucleotides match TRBD2. The CDR3 totals 18 residues. Looked up from germline, CDR1 is SGHRS and CDR2 is YFSETQ. CDR3 loop: CASSGGTSGGRLQGTQYF. The CDR3 DNA reads as TGCGCCAGCAGCGGGGGGACTAGCGGGGGCCGGCTGCAAGGGACCCAGTACTTC.

This clonotype was observed at least ten times. V usage is TRBV28 and J usage is TRBJ2-7; D is unclear. Trimming shortened V by 7 bases and J by 3 bases, and 10 bases separated the two germline ends. The CDR3 covers 12 residues. The germline V gene has CDR1 MDHEN and CDR2 SYDVKM. Written as DNA, the CDR3 is TGTGCCAGCATGATGGTTGGCTACGAGCAGTACTTC. It encodes CASMMVGYEQYF.

At least ten counts were recorded for this clonotype. The gene calls are TRBV12-3 or TRBV12-4 and TRBJ1-5; D ambiguous. Trimming left V 5 bases short and J 3 bases short, with 11 bases between. The CDR3 contains 14 residues. The CDR3 DNA follows: TGTGCCAGCAGTGACCGGACGGTCAATCAGCCCCAGCATTTT. Its protein is CASSDRTVNQPQHF.

This clonotype was observed at least ten times. The gene calls are TRBV12-3 or TRBV12-4 and TRBJ2-5; 10 bases match TRBD1. V lost 10 bases, J lost 4 bases, and 9 bases stayed unmatched. The CDR3 totals 14 residues. The CDR3 region is CAISLTGGVETQYF. DNA of the CDR3: TGTGCCATTTCACTGACAGGGGGCGTAGAGACCCAGTACTTC.

The chain joins TRBV6-2 or TRBV6-3 to TRBJ2-5; TRBD1 aligns across 7 bases. Germline CDR1 is MNHEY and CDR2 is SVGEGT. The J segment lost 6 bases and the V segment lost 2 bases, leaving 6 bases of the junction unmatched. The CDR3 has 14 amino acids. The CDR3 nucleotides are TGTGCCAGCAGTTACGGGACAGAGGGCAAGACCCAGTACTTC. It is translated as CASSYGTEGKTQYF.

This clonotype was picked up many times. CDR3: CASSLPPRTGRETQYF. The CDR3 DNA sequence: TGTGCCAGCAGCTTACCGCCGCGGACAGGGAGGGAGACCCAGTACTTC. The chain recombines TRBV7-9 with TRBJ2-5; 8 nucleotides match TRBD1. The CDR3 spans 16 residues. The germline V gene has CDR1 SEHNR and CDR2 FQNEAQ (reference sequence). The V gene end was trimmed by 2 bases and the J gene end by 5 bases; junction bases not matched to a gene: 10.

The genes are TRBV28 and TRBJ2-5; the D is unclear. The CDR3 spans 16 residues. V lost 6 bases and J 4 bases, leaving 21 bases between the germline ends. CDR1 MDHEN and CDR2 SYDVKM come from the germline V gene. The CDR3 here is CASSPEELLVVETQYF. The CDR3 nucleotides are TGTGCCAGCAGCCCAGAGGAACTTCTAGTAGTAGAGACCCAGTACTTC.

In its sample, this clonotype was seen a few times. The rearrangement links TRBV7-2 to TRBJ1-5; D uncertain. The V gene's germline CDR1 is SGHTA and CDR2 FQGNSA. The V gene lost 7 bases and the J gene lost 0 bases, with 13 bases spanning the gap. This CDR3 has 15 residues. The CDR3 spells CASTEILSSNQPQHF. The DNA for the CDR3 is TGTGCCAGCACGGAGATTCTGAGTAGCAATCAGCCCCAGCATTTT.

There are many counts of this clonotype. The genes are TRBV11-2 and TRBJ1-1; tentatively, D is TRBD1 (5 bases). Germline V gene data show CDR1 as SGHAT and CDR2 as FQNNGV. Trimming took off 5 bases at V and 2 bases at J, with 9 bases between the two ends. The CDR3 sequence is 13 residues long. The CDR3 here is CASSGGFNTEAFF. DNA for the CDR3: TGTGCCAGCAGCGGGGGGTTCAACACTGAAGCTTTCTTT.

This clonotype showed up many times. The chain uses TRBV6-5 and TRBJ1-1; D might be TRBD1 (6 bases). CDR1 MNHEY and CDR2 SVGAGI come from the germline V gene. The CDR3 extends over 13 amino acids. Deletions cut 4 bases from V and 5 bases from J, with 11 bases between. Written as DNA, the CDR3 is TGTGCCAGCAGTTTAACAGGGACGACTGAAGCTTTCTTT. It translates to CASSLTGTTEAFF.

This clonotype was picked up one time. The V call is TRBV6-4, the J call TRBJ2-2; D is perhaps TRBD1 (6 bases). Germline loops: CDR1 MRHNA, CDR2 SNTAGT. Trimming removed 7 bases at V and 3 bases at J, with 15 bases between. The CDR3 loop spans 15 amino acids. CDR3 nucleotide sequence: TGTGCCAGCAAACCGGGACAAGGGGACACCGGGGAGCTGTTTTTT. It specifies CASKPGQGDTGELFF.

Comment on this clonotype: One junction end disagrees with the germline gene, perhaps due to a read error. The V gene is TRBV11-2, the J gene TRBJ2-7, with TRBD1 identical over 9 bases. The CDR3 is 16 residues long. Germline-derived CDR1 and CDR2 are SGHAT and FQNNGV. The CDR3 DNA sequence: TGTGCCAGCAGCACCCCCCGGGACAGGGATAAATACGGGCAGTACTTC. This gives the protein CASSTPRDRDKYGQYF. The full variable domain, rest sourced from reference TRBV11-2 and TRBJ2-7, is EAGVAQSPRYKIIEKRQSVAFWCNPISGHATLYWYQQILGQGPKLLIQFQNNGVVDDSQLPKDRFSAERLKGVDSTLKIQPAKLEDSAVYLCASSTPRDRDKYGQYFGPGTRLTVT.

This clonotype was counted ten times or more. J is TRBJ1-5 and V is TRBV9, with D uncertain. Looked up from germline, CDR1 is SGDLS and CDR2 is YYNGEE. The CDR3 has 15 amino acids. Trimming removed 0 bases from V and 0 bases from J, with 7 bases in between. For the CDR3, the DNA is TGTGCCAGCAGCGTAGGGAAAAATAGCAATCAGCCCCAGCATTTT. Protein product: CASSVGKNSNQPQHF. Combining the CDR3 with reference TRBV9 and TRBJ1-5 gives the whole variable domain DSGVTQTPKHLITATGQRVTLRCSPRSGDLSVYWYQQSLDQGLQFLIQYYNGEERAKGNILERFSAQQFPDLHSELNLSSLELGDSALYFCASSVGKNSNQPQHFGDGTRLSIL.

This clonotype showed up just a few times. This chain connects TRBV29-1 to TRBJ2-2; 7 nucleotides match TRBD1. Germline V gives CDR1 SQVTM, CDR2 ANQGSEA. Trimming at V came to 6 bases and at J to 2 bases, leaving 9 bases not matched to a gene. The CDR3 has 15 amino acids. The CDR3 DNA sequence: TGCAGCGTCGCTTCCGGGACAGACAACACCGGGGAGCTGTTTTTT. Amino acids: CSVASGTDNTGELFF.

This chain links TRBV6-5 with TRBJ2-7; perhaps TRBD2 as D (7 bases). This CDR3 comprises 15 residues. Germline V lookup: CDR1 MNHEY, CDR2 SVGAGI. V dropped 4 bases and J dropped 5 bases, with 18 bases sitting between them. The CDR3 DNA reads TGTGCCAGCAGTTTCCTCGGGGGGCGGGTCGACGAGCAGTACTTC. It translates to CASSFLGGRVDEQYF.

This clonotype was seen repeatedly, ten times or more. V gene TRBV20-1 combines with J gene TRBJ1-1; D possibly corresponds to TRBD1 (6 bases). There are 13 residues in the CDR3. The V end lost 0 bases, the J end lost 6 bases, and 11 bases lay between the germline ends. Germline V gives CDR1 DFQATT, CDR2 SNEGSKA (reference sequence). CDR3 in amino acids: CSARDQGLSEAFF. CDR3 nucleotide sequence: TGCAGTGCTAGAGACCAGGGGCTCTCTGAAGCTTTCTTT.

The gene calls are TRBV11-3 and TRBJ2-7; 7 bases map to TRBD2. Trimming removed 5 bases from V and 7 bases from J; junction bases left unmatched: 8. The CDR3 has 13 residues. The germline V gene encodes CDR1 SGHNT and CDR2 YENEEA. CDR3 nucleotide sequence: TGTGCCAGCAGCCCCGGGGGGAGCGATGAGCAGTACTTC. The encoded protein is CASSPGGSDEQYF.

CDR3 in amino acids: CASSPLAGVLLYEQYF. For the CDR3, the DNA is TGTGCCAGCAGTCCCCTAGCGGGGGTCCTCCTTTACGAGCAGTACTTC. The V and J genes are TRBV12-3 or TRBV12-4 and TRBJ2-7; 10 nucleotides agree with TRBD2. The CDR3 length is 16 residues. Trimming took 5 bases from V and 4 from J; bases not matched to a gene: 11.

This clonotype has at least ten counts. The genes are TRBV12-3 or TRBV12-4 and TRBJ2-7; D is unresolved. The CDR3 totals 13 residues. Trimming pared 2 bases from V and 2 bases from J, leaving 7 bases between. CDR3 DNA: TGTGCCAGCAGTTTATTACAACCCTACGAGCAGTACTTC. It translates to CASSLLQPYEQYF.

This clonotype appeared many times. The rearrangement uses TRBV6-5 and TRBJ2-5, with 10 bases matching TRBD1. Germline loops: CDR1 MNHEY, CDR2 SVGAGI. After removal of 6 bases from V and 4 bases from J, the junction contained 5 bases not matched to a gene. This CDR3 contains 14 residues. CDR3 region: CASRGTGDRETQYF. As DNA, the CDR3 is TGTGCCAGCAGAGGGACAGGGGATCGAGAGACCCAGTACTTC.